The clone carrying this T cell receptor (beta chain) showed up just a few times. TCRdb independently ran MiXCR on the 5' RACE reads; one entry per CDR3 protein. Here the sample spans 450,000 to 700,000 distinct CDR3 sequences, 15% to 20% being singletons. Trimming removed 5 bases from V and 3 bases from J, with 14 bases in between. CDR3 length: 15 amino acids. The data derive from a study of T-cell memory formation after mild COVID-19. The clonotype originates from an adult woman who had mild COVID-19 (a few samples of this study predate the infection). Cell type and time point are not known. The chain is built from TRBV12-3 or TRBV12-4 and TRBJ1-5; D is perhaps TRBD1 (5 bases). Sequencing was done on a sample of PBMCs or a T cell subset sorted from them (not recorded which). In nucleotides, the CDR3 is TGTGCCAGCAGTCCCGGGGGGAATAACAATCAGCCCCAGCATTTT. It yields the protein CASSPGGNNNQPQHF.